Below, 8 T cell receptor beta chains from the same sample are listed, as sequenced in a study of T cells in Graves' hyperthyroidism and ophthalmopathy. Researchers amplified the TCR beta CDR3 regions from RNA transcripts. In the first-round RT-PCR of the TCR CDR3, the HTBI primer set was used. TCRdb independently ran MiXCR on the multiplex PCR reads; one entry per CDR3 protein. In the table there are roughly 570,000 distinct CDR3 sequences, 15% to 19% of which are singletons. Sequenced sample: blood. All receptors come from a woman aged 25 to 39 with Graves' hyperthyroidism.

The chain couples TRBV7-2 to TRBJ2-7; D is unclear. V was trimmed by 1 base and J by 3 bases, leaving 10 bases between them. This CDR3 region has 14 residues. From germline, CDR1 is SGHTA and CDR2 FQGNSA. The DNA for the CDR3 is TGTGCCAGCAGCTTAGATCTACAGTACTACGAGCAGTACTTC. Translating gives CASSLDLQYYEQYF. Full variable domain (rest looked up from reference TRBV7-2 and TRBJ2-7): GAGVSQSPSNKVTEKGKDVELRCDPISGHTALYWYRQSLGQGLEFLIYFQGNSAPDKSGLPSDRFSAERTGGSVSTLTIQRTQQEDSAVYLCASSLDLQYYEQYFGPGTRLTVT.

This chain uses TRBV9 with TRBJ1-2; unclear D gene. The CDR3 has 11 residues. V dropped 5 bases and J dropped 6 bases, with 8 bases sitting between them. In germline, CDR1 is SGDLS, CDR2 YYNGEE. The CDR3 here is CASRARNGYTF. The CDR3 DNA sequence: TGTGCCAGCAGGGCACGAAATGGCTACACCTTC.

This clonotype was counted at least ten times. This chain uses TRBV28 with TRBJ1-1, with TRBD1 as a possible D gene (6 bases). The germline gives CDR1 MDHEN, CDR2 SYDVKM. The V end was cut by 7 bases, the J end by 6 bases, with 15 bases between. The CDR3 runs to 13 residues. This CDR3 reads CASKGGGRAEAFF. CDR3 nucleotide sequence: TGTGCCAGCAAGGGAGGGGGGAGAGCTGAAGCTTTCTTT.

V is TRBV4-1 and J is TRBJ2-3, with 15 bases identical to TRBD2. The CDR3 totals 19 residues. CDR1 MGHRA and CDR2 YSYEKL come from the germline V gene. Losses at the gene ends were 0 bases for V and 2 bases for J; bases not matched to a gene: 6. CDR3 protein: CASSQDRTSGRGYTDTQYF. In DNA, the CDR3 is TGCGCCAGCAGCCAAGATCGGACTAGCGGGAGGGGATACACAGATACGCAGTATTTT.

This chain joins TRBV27 and TRBJ2-5, with TRBD2 matching 7 bases. The CDR3 spans 13 residues. The trim removed 5 bases at V and 3 bases at J, leaving 3 bases unmatched. Germline-derived CDR1 and CDR2 are MNHEY and SMNVEV (reference sequence). The CDR3 DNA reads TGTGCCAGCAGTGACGGGGGGAAAGAGACCCAGTACTTC. This gives the protein CASSDGGKETQYF.

The V and J genes are TRBV10-3 and TRBJ2-3; 7 bases fit TRBD2. The CDR3 has 13 amino acids. Per the germline V gene, CDR1 is ENHRY and CDR2 is SYGVKD. V dropped 8 bases and J dropped 5; count of bases not matched to a gene: 7. The CDR3 DNA reads TGTGCCATCCGGGGCGGGAGAGAAGATACGCAGTATTTT. It specifies CAIRGGREDTQYF.

About this clonotype itself: With a much larger clone just one base away, this may be a read error. Likely a read error: the CDR3 ends without its conserved phenylalanine or tryptophan. The chain couples TRBV10-3 to TRBJ2-7, with TRBD1 identical over 9 bases. With V trimmed by 10 bases and J by 1 base, 8 bases remained unmatched. This CDR3 is built from 14 residues. CDR1 and CDR2 (germline): ENHRY, SYGVKD. CDR3 in amino acids: CATGQGIASYEQYL. The CDR3 nucleotides read TGTGCCACCGGACAGGGGATAGCGTCCTACGAGCAGTACCTC.

The table lists this clonotype with many counts. In DNA form, the CDR3 reads TGCAGCGGGTGGCCTAGCGGGGATTACAATGAGCAGTTCTTC. This gives the protein CSGWPSGDYNEQFF. The chain recombines TRBV29-1 with TRBJ2-1; 9 positions agree with TRBD2. The V gene's germline CDR1 is SQVTM and CDR2 ANQGSEA. This CDR3 is built from 14 residues. Trimming removed 7 bases from V and 4 bases from J; junction bases left unmatched: 8.